This TCR beta chain is from a study of blood T cells in healthy people across ages. Germline assignment: CDR1 DFQATT and CDR2 SNEGSKA (reference sequence). This CDR3 has 18 residues. Study observations and caveats: Bulk PBMC profiling left naive and antigen-experienced comparisons inconclusive.

Using a J-beta primer mix together with a sample-barcoded 5' primer, a second PCR was run for roughly 6 to 12 cycles. TCRdb reanalysed the 5' RACE reads using MiXCR and keeps one entry per CDR3 protein. The sample holds approximately 700,000 distinct CDR3 sequences; about a third are singletons and the top ten take 15%. Comments on this clonotype: The antigen is undetermined. The junction departs from the called germline gene at one end, perhaps through a read error.

Sample: blood. This chain joins TRBV20-1 and TRBJ1-1; 11 bases map to TRBD1. The clonotype was recovered from an elderly woman in good health. CDR3 loop: CGAIGAGTGGNMNTEAFF. As DNA, the CDR3 is TGCGGTGCAATCGGAGCCGGGACAGGGGGAAACATGAACACTGAAGCTTTCTTT.